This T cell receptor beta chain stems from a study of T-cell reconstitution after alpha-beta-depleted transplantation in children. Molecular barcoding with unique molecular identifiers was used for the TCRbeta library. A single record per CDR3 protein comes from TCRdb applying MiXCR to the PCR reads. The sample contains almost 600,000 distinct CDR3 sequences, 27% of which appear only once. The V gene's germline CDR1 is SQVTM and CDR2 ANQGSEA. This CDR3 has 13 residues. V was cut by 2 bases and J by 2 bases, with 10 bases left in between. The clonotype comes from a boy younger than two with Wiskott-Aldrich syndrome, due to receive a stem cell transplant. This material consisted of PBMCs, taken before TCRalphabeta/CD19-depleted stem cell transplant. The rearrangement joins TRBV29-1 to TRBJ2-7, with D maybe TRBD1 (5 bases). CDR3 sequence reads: CSVESQGTYEQYF. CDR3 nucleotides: TGCAGCGTTGAATCCCAGGGAACCTACGAGCAGTACTTC.